These T cell receptor beta chains were read from a single sample in a study of blood T cell repertoires in COVID-19. Libraries were prepared by immunoSEQ multiplex PCR; TCRdb keeps only in-frame clonotypes and omits some of them. The sample contains roughly 200,000 clones, roughly 90% of which appear only once. The sample taken for sequencing was peripheral blood. Every receptor here comes from a man aged 18 to 29 with active or convalescent COVID-19. The CDR3 runs from the conserved cysteine through the conserved F or W. A D gene is named only where the DNA matches it firmly. Size is stated for part of the rows, as once, few or many counts, or as a class when the clone is expanded.

>TRBJ2-3|-|-|16|TRBV3-1/TRBV3-2
CASTLRARGSTDTQYF
TGTGCCAGCACCCTAAGGGCGCGGGGTAGCACAGATACGCAGTATTTT
>TRBJ2-7|TRBD2|-|14|TRBV30
CAWSPRTSGYEQYF
TGTGCCTGGAGTCCCCGGACTAGCGGGTACGAGCAGTACTTC
>TRBJ1-2|TRBD1|-|14|TRBV6-5
CASSKSGTGRGYTF
TGTGCCAGCAGTAAATCCGGGACAGGGCGTGGCTACACCTTC
>TRBJ2-5|TRBD2|-|16|TRBV2
CASSPGLAPVRETQYF
TGTGCCAGCAGTCCGGGACTAGCCCCAGTCAGAGAGACCCAGTACTTC
>TRBJ1-1|-|once|11|TRBV5-4
CASSTGPEAFF
TGTGCCAGCAGCACAGGACCTGAAGCTTTCTTT
>TRBJ2-2|TRBD1|-|17|TRBV11-2
CASSPRQGELNTGELFF
TGTGCCAGCAGCCCTAGACAGGGGGAGCTCAACACCGGGGAGCTGTTTTTT
>TRBJ2-2|TRBD2|-|21|TRBV11-2
CASSSSSGGTSGATNTGELFF
TGTGCCAGCAGTTCTTCCTCGGGGGGGACTAGCGGGGCTACGAACACCGGGGAGCTGTTTTTT
>TRBJ2-1|-|-|12|TRBV27
CASSLENNEQFF
TGTGCCAGCAGTCTCGAGAACAATGAGCAGTTCTTC
>TRBJ1-3|-|-|14|TRBV9
CASSTDSSGNTIYF
TGTGCCAGCAGCACCGACAGCAGTGGAAACACCATATATTTT
>TRBJ1-1|TRBD1|-|12|TRBV12-3/TRBV12-4
CASRRQGTEAFF
TGTGCCAGCAGGCGACAGGGAACTGAAGCTTTCTTT
>TRBJ1-5|-|-|14|TRBV18
CASSRGSSNQPQHF
TGTGCCAGCTCACGCGGTTCCAGCAATCAGCCCCAGCATTTT
>TRBJ2-1|TRBD2|-|17|TRBV3-1/TRBV3-2
CASSPLRVAGTYNEQFF
TGTGCCAGCAGCCCCCTCCGAGTAGCGGGGACCTACAATGAGCAGTTCTTC
>TRBJ1-6|TRBD1|-|13|TRBV6-5
CASKRQGNSPLHF
TGTGCCAGCAAGAGACAGGGTAATTCACCCCTCCACTTT
>TRBJ1-1|-|-|14|TRBV5-1
CASSLTDLNTEAFF
TGCGCCAGCAGCTTGACAGATCTAAACACTGAAGCTTTCTTT
>TRBJ1-6|-|-|15|TRBV27
CASSAGGGAGSPLHF
TGTGCCAGCAGCGCCGGGGGAGGGGCGGGATCACCCCTCCACTTT
>TRBJ2-2|TRBD2|-|15|TRBV5-4
CASREKTSGIGELFF
TGTGCCAGCAGAGAAAAGACTAGCGGGATTGGGGAGCTGTTTTTT
>TRBJ1-2|TRBD1|-|13|TRBV3-1/TRBV3-2
CASSPQTGTGYTF
TGTGCCAGCAGCCCGCAGACAGGGACTGGCTACACCTTC